A selection of T cell receptor beta chains follows, all from one sample in a study of T cell responses to AZD1222 COVID-19 vaccine. Sequencing was performed with immunoSEQ multiplex PCR; in TCRdb, only in-frame clones are kept and a portion is missing. The sample lists around 110,000 clones; approximately 90% were seen once. The sample in question was peripheral blood, obtained on day 0 of AZD1222 vaccination. The origin of the receptors is an adult in good health. Both conserved end residues are part of each CDR3. The D gene is left open where the match is weak. Some rows mark clone size as missing; the rest say once, few, many or name a class of expanded clone.

TRBJ1-6 | . | . | TRBV7-8 | CASSLAPSRKIHNSPLHF | TGTGCCAGCAGCTTAGCGCCGTCCCGAAAGATTCACAATTCACCCCTCCACTTT
TRBJ2-3 | TRBD1 | . | TRBV4-2 | CASSRGQGYTDTQYF | TGTGCCAGCAGCCGCGGACAGGGCTACACAGATACGCAGTATTTT
TRBJ2-3 | . | . | TRBV5-1 | CASSSRARGTDTQYF | TGCGCCAGCAGCTCCCGCGCACGGGGAACAGATACGCAGTATTTT
TRBJ2-3 | TRBD1 | . | TRBV7-6 | CASSIPRLGTDITDTQYF | TGTGCCAGCAGCATTCCCCGCCTCGGGACAGATATCACAGATACGCAGTATTTT
TRBJ1-6 | . | . | TRBV30 | CAWGNHSPLHF | TGTGCCTGGGGAAATCATTCACCCCTCCACTTT
TRBJ1-4 | . | . | TRBV7-2 | CASSPDRATNEKLFF | TGTGCCAGCAGCCCGGACCGGGCCACTAATGAAAAACTGTTTTTT
TRBJ1-2 | TRBD1 | . | TRBV6-4 | CASSRDRESYGYTF | TGTGCCAGCAGCCGGGACAGGGAAAGCTATGGCTACACCTTC
TRBJ2-3 | TRBD2 | . | TRBV9 | CASSVGSGGGANTQYF | TGTGCCAGCAGCGTAGGGAGTGGCGGGGGGGCTAATACGCAGTATTTT
TRBJ2-3 | . | . | TRBV18 | CASSFEGFSTDTQYF | TGTGCCAGCTCTTTCGAGGGTTTTAGCACAGATACGCAGTATTTT
TRBJ1-2 | . | . | TRBV6-5 | CASSDSYAGAGYTF | TGTGCCAGCAGTGACTCCTACGCAGGGGCGGGCTACACCTTC
TRBJ2-3 | . | . | TRBV21-1 | CASRAASGVVDTQYF | TGTGCCAGCCGCGCCGCTAGCGGGGTTGTAGATACGCAGTATTTT
TRBJ2-7 | . | . | TRBV20-1 | CSASKGFDLFYEQYF | TGCAGTGCTAGTAAAGGATTCGACCTTTTTTACGAGCAGTACTTC
TRBJ2-4 | . | . | TRBV6-1 | CASSEWGNIQYF | TGTGCCAGCAGTGAATGGGGAAACATTCAGTACTTC
TRBJ1-1 | . | . | TRBV7-6 | CASSLPDRMNTEAFF | TGTGCCAGCAGCTTGCCGGATAGGATGAACACTGAAGCTTTCTTT
TRBJ2-7 | . | . | TRBV4-1 | CASSQEPIRPYEQYF | TGCGCCAGCAGCCAAGAACCGATCCGACCCTACGAGCAGTACTTC
TRBJ1-2 | . | . | TRBV9 | CASSVSPGTSLYGYTF | TGTGCCAGCAGCGTATCCCCCGGGACAAGTCTTTATGGCTACACCTTC
TRBJ2-7 | TRBD2 | . | TRBV15 | CATSRVNSGEYEQYF | TGTGCCACCAGCAGAGTAAATAGCGGGGAATACGAGCAGTACTTC
TRBJ1-4 | . | . | TRBV6-1 | CASSEEGRGEKLFF | TGTGCCAGCAGTGAGGAAGGGAGGGGTGAAAAACTGTTTTTT
TRBJ2-2 | . | . | TRBV19 | CASSIGTGELFF | TGTGCCAGTAGTATTGGAACCGGGGAGCTGTTTTTT
TRBJ1-1 | . | . | TRBV6-5 | CASSRGLLSNTEAFF | TGTGCCAGCAGTCGCGGTCTCCTATCCAACACTGAAGCTTTCTTT
TRBJ1-1 | TRBD1 | . | TRBV29-1 | CSVEEDRGWTEAFF | TGCAGCGTTGAAGAGGACAGGGGATGGACTGAAGCTTTCTTT
TRBJ1-1 | TRBD1 | . | TRBV3-1/TRBV3-2 | CASSLGLLLPGTGGTEAFF | TGTGCCAGCAGCCTGGGCCTGCTACTTCCCGGGACAGGGGGCACTGAAGCTTTCTTT
TRBJ2-2 | . | . | TRBV5-1 | CASSLGLLRSTGELFF | TGCGCCAGCAGCTTGGGACTCCTTCGATCCACCGGGGAGCTGTTTTTT
TRBJ2-3 | . | . | TRBV28 | CASSLRGLASPDTQYF | TGTGCCAGCAGTTTAAGGGGTCTAGCGTCCCCAGATACGCAGTATTTT
TRBJ2-7 | . | few | TRBV29-1 | CSPERPPSSYEQYF | TGCAGCCCTGAAAGACCGCCAAGCTCCTACGAGCAGTACTTC
TRBJ1-5 | . | . | TRBV19 | CASSPPYSNQPQHF | TGTGCCAGTTCTCCACCCTATAGCAATCAGCCCCAGCATTTT
TRBJ2-5 | TRBD2 | . | TRBV7-2 | CASSTHPSGLAGGRETQYF | TGTGCCAGCAGCACTCACCCCTCCGGACTAGCGGGGGGACGAGAGACCCAGTACTTC
TRBJ2-3 | . | once | TRBV6-2/TRBV6-3 | CASSYRLVGTQYF | TGTGCCAGCAGTTACCGACTAGTCGGCACGCAGTATTTT
TRBJ2-7 | TRBD1 | . | TRBV5-1 | CASSLGGQDYEQYF | TGCGCCAGCAGCTTGGGGGGACAGGACTACGAGCAGTACTTC
TRBJ2-7 | TRBD2 | . | TRBV6-2/TRBV6-3 | CASSPLAGAVNEQYF | TGTGCCAGCAGTCCCCTAGCGGGGGCCGTCAACGAGCAGTACTTC
TRBJ1-5 | . | . | TRBV6-2/TRBV6-3 | CASSLAQGGNQPQHF | TGTGCCAGCAGTCTCGCTCAGGGCGGCAATCAGCCCCAGCATTTT
TRBJ2-7 | . | . | TRBV21-1 | CAKRKLSVRHEQYF | TGTGCCAAACGAAAACTCAGCGTACGGCACGAGCAGTACTTC
TRBJ2-7 | . | once | TRBV3-1/TRBV3-2 | CASSQVYRMYEQYF | TGTGCCAGCAGCCAAGTCTACAGGATGTACGAGCAGTACTTC
TRBJ2-7 | . | . | TRBV5-6 | CASSSPQGYYEQYF | TGTGCCAGCAGCTCCCCCCAGGGGTACTACGAGCAGTACTTC
TRBJ2-2 | . | . | TRBV2 | CASSLIIGELFF | TGTGCCAGCAGCTTAATAATCGGGGAGCTGTTTTTT
TRBJ2-7 | TRBD2 | . | TRBV19 | CASSLAGGYEQYF | TGTGCCAGTAGTCTAGCGGGGGGCTACGAGCAGTACTTC
TRBJ1-2 | . | . | TRBV9 | CASSARPGSPYTF | TGTGCCAGCAGCGCTAGACCAGGGAGCCCCTACACCTTC
TRBJ2-2 | . | . | TRBV2 | CASSGGGTPKAGELFF | TGTGCCAGCAGTGGAGGAGGGACTCCAAAGGCCGGGGAGCTGTTTTTT
TRBJ2-7 | TRBD2 | . | TRBV9 | CASSALAGAGYEQYF | TGTGCCAGCAGCGCCCTAGCGGGGGCCGGATACGAGCAGTACTTC
TRBJ1-6 | . | . | TRBV7-2 | CASSLTGWYNSPLHF | TGTGCCAGCAGCTTAACAGGGTGGTATAATTCACCCCTCCACTTT
TRBJ2-4 | . | . | TRBV18 | CASSPLSEAKNIQYF | TGTGCCAGCTCACCTCTGAGTGAAGCCAAAAACATTCAGTACTTC
TRBJ1-3 | . | . | TRBV19 | CASSIMGSLNTIYF | TGTGCCAGTAGTATCATGGGGTCCCTCAACACCATATATTTT
TRBJ1-1 | . | . | TRBV6-5 | CASRGAGTEAFF | TGTGCCAGCCGGGGGGCGGGCACTGAAGCTTTCTTT
TRBJ1-3 | . | . | TRBV9 | CASSVGEGTGNTIYF | TGTGCCAGCAGCGTAGGAGAGGGGACCGGAAACACCATATATTTT
TRBJ1-2 | . | . | TRBV19 | CASTQAPGNYGYTF | TGTGCCAGTACTCAAGCTCCAGGGAACTATGGCTACACCTTC
TRBJ2-1 | . | once | TRBV5-6 | CASTPGRIWGEQFF | TGTGCCAGCACCCCGGGGAGGATCTGGGGGGAGCAGTTCTTC